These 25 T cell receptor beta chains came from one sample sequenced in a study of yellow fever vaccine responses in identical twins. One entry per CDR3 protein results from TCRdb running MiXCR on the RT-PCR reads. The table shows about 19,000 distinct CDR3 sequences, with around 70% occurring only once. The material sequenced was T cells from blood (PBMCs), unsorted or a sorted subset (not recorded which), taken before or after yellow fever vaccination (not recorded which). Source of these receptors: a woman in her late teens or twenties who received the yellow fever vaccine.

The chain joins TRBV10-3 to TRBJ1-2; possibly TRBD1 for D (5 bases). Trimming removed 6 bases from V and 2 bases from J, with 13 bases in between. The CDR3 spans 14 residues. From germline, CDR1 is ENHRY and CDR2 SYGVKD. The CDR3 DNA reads TGTGCCATCAGCCGGCGCGGGGACAACTATGGCTACACCTTC. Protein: CAISRRGDNYGYTF.

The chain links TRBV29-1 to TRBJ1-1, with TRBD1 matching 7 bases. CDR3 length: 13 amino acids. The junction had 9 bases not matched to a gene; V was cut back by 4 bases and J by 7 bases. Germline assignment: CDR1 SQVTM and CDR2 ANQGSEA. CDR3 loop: CSVVFRDRLEAFF. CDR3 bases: TGCAGCGTTGTTTTCCGGGACAGACTTGAAGCTTTCTTT.

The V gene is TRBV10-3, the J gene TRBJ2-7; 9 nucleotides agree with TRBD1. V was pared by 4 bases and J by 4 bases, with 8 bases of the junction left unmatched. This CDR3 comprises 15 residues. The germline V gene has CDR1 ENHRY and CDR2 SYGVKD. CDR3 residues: CAISAGQGMAYEQYV. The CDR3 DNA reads TGTGCCATCAGTGCGGGACAGGGTATGGCTTACGAGCAGTACGTC.

DNA of the CDR3: TGTGCCACCAGCAGAGATCTCTCCGGGACAGAGGCTTTCTTT. Translated, it gives CATSRDLSGTEAFF. This chain uses TRBV15 with TRBJ1-1, with TRBD1 matching 7 bases. Germline V gene lookup returns CDR1 LNHNV and CDR2 YYDKDF (reference sequence). The length of the CDR3 is 14 residues. The ends lost 0 bases at V and 11 bases at J; junction bases unmatched: 9.

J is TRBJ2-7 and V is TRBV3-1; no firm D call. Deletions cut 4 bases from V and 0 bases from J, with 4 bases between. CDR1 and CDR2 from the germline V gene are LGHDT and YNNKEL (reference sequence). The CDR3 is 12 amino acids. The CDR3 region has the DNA TGTGCCAGCAGCCTGACCTCCTACGAGCAGTACTTC. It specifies CASSLTSYEQYF.

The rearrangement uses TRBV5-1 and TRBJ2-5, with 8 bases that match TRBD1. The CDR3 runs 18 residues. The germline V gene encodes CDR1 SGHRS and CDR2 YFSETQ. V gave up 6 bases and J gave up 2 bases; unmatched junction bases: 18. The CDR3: CASMVFGIGTGGQETQYF. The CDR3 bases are TGCGCCAGCATGGTATTCGGAATCGGGACAGGAGGACAAGAGACCCAGTACTTC.

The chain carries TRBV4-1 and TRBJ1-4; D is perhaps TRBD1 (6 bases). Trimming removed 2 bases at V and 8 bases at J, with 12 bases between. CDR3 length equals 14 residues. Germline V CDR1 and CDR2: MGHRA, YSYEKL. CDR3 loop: CASSQLQGEEKLFF. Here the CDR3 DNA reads TGCGCCAGCAGCCAACTACAGGGAGAGGAAAAACTGTTTTTT.

CDR3 sequence reads: CASSSDNRAYGYTF. CDR3 nucleotides: TGCGCCAGCAGCTCGGATAACAGGGCCTATGGCTACACCTTC. The chain is built from TRBV5-1 and TRBJ1-2; tentatively, D is TRBD1 (6 bases). The CDR3 totals 14 residues. CDR1 SGHRS and CDR2 YFSETQ come from the germline V gene. Trimming pared 3 bases from V and 4 bases from J, leaving 13 bases between.

The CDR3 DNA sequence: TGTGCCAGCAGTTGGACGAGGGGTCGGAATTCACCCCTCCACTTT. Translating it yields CASSWTRGRNSPLHF. The V and J genes are TRBV28 and TRBJ1-6; a weak D match, TRBD1 (5 bases). Trimming took 4 bases from V and 7 from J, leaving 14 bases between them. CDR3 length equals 15 residues. Germline assignment: CDR1 MDHEN and CDR2 SYDVKM.

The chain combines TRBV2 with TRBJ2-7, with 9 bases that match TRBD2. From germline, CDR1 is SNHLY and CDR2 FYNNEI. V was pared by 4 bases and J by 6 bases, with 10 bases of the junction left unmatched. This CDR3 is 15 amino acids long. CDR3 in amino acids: CASSGSEREVSEQYF. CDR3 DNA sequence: TGTGCCAGCAGTGGGAGTGAGCGGGAGGTCTCCGAGCAGTACTTC.

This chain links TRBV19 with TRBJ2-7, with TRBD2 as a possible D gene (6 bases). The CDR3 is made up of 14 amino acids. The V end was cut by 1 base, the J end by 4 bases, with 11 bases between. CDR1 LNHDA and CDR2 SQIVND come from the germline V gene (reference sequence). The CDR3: CASSIGAGTYEQYF. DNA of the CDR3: TGTGCCAGTAGTATAGGCGCGGGAACATACGAGCAGTACTTC.

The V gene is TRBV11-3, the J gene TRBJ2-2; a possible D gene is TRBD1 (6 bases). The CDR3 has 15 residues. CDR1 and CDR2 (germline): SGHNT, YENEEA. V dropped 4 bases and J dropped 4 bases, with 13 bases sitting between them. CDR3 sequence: CASSSGQTLTGELFF. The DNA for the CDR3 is TGTGCCAGCAGCTCCGGACAGACTCTCACCGGGGAGCTGTTTTTT.

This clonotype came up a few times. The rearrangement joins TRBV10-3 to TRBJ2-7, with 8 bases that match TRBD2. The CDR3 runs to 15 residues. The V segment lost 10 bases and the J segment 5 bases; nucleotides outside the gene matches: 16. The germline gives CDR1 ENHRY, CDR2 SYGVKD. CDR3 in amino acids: CATRMGSGGADEQYF. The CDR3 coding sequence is TGTGCCACCAGGATGGGGAGCGGGGGAGCGGACGAGCAGTACTTC.

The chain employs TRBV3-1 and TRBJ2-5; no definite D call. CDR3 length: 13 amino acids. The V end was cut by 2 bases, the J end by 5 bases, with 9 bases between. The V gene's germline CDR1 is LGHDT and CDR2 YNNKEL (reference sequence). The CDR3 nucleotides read TGTGCCAGCAGCCAATGGCGCGACGAGACCCAGTACTTC. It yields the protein CASSQWRDETQYF.

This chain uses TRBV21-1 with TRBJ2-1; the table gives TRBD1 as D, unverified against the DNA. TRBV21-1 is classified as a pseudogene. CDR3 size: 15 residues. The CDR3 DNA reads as TGTGCCAGCAGCCACCGGGACACTGGGTACAATGAGCAGTTCTTC. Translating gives CASSHRDTGYNEQFF.

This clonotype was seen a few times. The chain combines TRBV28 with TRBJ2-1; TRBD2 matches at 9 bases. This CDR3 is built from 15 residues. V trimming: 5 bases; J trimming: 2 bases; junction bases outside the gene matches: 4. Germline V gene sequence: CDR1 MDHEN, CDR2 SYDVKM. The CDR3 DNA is TGTGCCAGCAGTCGACTAGCGGTAGCCTACAATGAGCAGTTCTTC. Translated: CASSRLAVAYNEQFF.

CDR3 loop: CAISRANEQFF. CDR3 in DNA: TGTGCCATCAGTAGGGCGAATGAGCAGTTCTTC. The rearrangement joins TRBV10-3 to TRBJ2-1; no clear D. Per germline, CDR1 ENHRY and CDR2 SYGVKD. V dropped 5 bases and J dropped 7 bases, with 6 bases sitting between them. There are 11 residues in the CDR3.

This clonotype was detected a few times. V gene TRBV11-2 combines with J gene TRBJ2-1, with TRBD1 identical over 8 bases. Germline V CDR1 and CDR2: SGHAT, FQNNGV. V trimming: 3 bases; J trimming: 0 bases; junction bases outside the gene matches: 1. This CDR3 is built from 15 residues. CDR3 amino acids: CASSLDRDSYNEQFF. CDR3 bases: TGTGCCAGCAGCTTGGACAGGGACTCCTACAATGAGCAGTTCTTC. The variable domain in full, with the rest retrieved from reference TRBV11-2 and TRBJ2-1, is EAGVAQSPRYKIIEKRQSVAFWCNPISGHATLYWYQQILGQGPKLLIQFQNNGVVDDSQLPKDRFSAERLKGVDSTLKIQPAKLEDSAVYLCASSLDRDSYNEQFFGPGTRLTVL.

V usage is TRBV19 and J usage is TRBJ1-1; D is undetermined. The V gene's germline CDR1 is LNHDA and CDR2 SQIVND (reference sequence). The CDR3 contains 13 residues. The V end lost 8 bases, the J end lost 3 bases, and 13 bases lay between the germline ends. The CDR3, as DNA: TGTGCCAGTGTTCCCTACCCGGACACTGAAGCTTTCTTT. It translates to CASVPYPDTEAFF.

CDR3 amino acids: CASSEGAPLSNQPQHF. In DNA form, the CDR3 reads TGTGCCAGCAGTGAGGGGGCACCACTTAGCAATCAGCCCCAGCATTTT. The chain recombines TRBV2 with TRBJ1-5, with TRBD1 as a possible D gene (6 bases). Germline V CDR1 and CDR2: SNHLY, FYNNEI. The CDR3 contains 16 residues. Trimming took 3 bases from V and 0 from J, leaving 12 bases between them.

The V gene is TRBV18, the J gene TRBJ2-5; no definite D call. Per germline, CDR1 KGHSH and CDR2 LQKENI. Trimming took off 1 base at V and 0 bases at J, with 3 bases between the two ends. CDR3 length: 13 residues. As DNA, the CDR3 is TGTGCCAGCTCACCACTTAACCAAGAGACCCAGTACTTC. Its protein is CASSPLNQETQYF.

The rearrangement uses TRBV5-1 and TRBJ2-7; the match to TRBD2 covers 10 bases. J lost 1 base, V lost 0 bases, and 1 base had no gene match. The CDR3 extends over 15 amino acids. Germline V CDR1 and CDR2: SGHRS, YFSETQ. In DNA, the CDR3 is TGCGCCAGCAGCTTGGGGACTAGCGGATCCTACGAGCAGTACTTC. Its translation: CASSLGTSGSYEQYF.

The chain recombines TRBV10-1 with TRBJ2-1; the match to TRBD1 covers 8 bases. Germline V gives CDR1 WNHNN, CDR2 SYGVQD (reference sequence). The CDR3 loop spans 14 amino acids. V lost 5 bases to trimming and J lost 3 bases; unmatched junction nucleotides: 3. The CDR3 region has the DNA TGCGCCAGCAGTACGGGACAGGTCTACAATGAGCAGTTCTTC. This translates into CASSTGQVYNEQFF.

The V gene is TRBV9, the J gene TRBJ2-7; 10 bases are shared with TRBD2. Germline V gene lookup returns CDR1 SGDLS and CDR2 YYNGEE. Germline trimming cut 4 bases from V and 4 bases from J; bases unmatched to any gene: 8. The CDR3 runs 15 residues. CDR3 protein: CASSNGGLASYEQYF. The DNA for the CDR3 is TGTGCCAGCAGCAATGGGGGACTAGCGAGTTACGAGCAGTACTTC. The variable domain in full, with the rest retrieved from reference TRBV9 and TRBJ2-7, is DSGVTQTPKHLITATGQRVTLRCSPRSGDLSVYWYQQSLDQGLQFLIQYYNGEERAKGNILERFSAQQFPDLHSELNLSSLELGDSALYFCASSNGGLASYEQYFGPGTRLTVT.

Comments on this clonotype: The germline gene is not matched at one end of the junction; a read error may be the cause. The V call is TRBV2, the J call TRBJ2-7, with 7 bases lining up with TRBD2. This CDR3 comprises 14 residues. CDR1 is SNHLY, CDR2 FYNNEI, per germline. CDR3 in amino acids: CASREGRESYEQYF. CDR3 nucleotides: TGTGCCAGCAGAGAAGGGAGGGAATCCTACGAGCAGTACTTC.